This TCR beta chain was obtained from a study of blood T cell repertoires in COVID-19 (dated by TCRdb to the early 2020s). Regarding the study in general: Samples covering the acute and convalescent phases of COVID-19 were provided by collaborators in the United States, Italy and Spain. The material from the prospective study consisted of cDNA or gDNA derived from T cells, B-cell-depleted T cells, or PBMCs. Deeply sampled blood TCRbeta repertoires from subjects exposed to, actively infected with, or recovered from COVID-19 were included in the dataset. The repertoires were released in a freely available public database intended as a resource for research on the immune response to SARS-CoV-2. Samples were obtained from the ongoing ImmuneRACE study (first 160 participants) and from approximately 1,200 subjects provided by 6 global collaborators. A de-identified subject ID, COVID-19 status, age in years and sex were almost always included in the sample metadata. Where available, HLA class I and class II types were taken from metadata supplied by the sample provider and were not determined by assay-based typing.

The CDR3 numbers 18 residues from cysteine through phenylalanine. Just the 54-base CDR3 DNA is kept, in frame starting at base 1. V has 3 bases trimmed and J has 1 base trimmed; junction bases matching no gene number 9. For CDR1 and CDR2, the germline V gene lists SGHNT and YENEEA. Beyond this particular receptor, the publication reports: How much clinical and demographic metadata was included differed by source and by participant, and the metadata was provided uncurated.

The immunoSEQ Assay, a bias-controlled multiplex PCR, was used to amplify TCRbeta CDR3 regions from genomic DNA. Processing in the source paper ran as follows. The number of nucleated cells in each sample was estimated from the amplification of reference gene primers within the assay. Sequence reads were collapsed and filtered to measure the absolute abundance of every unique TCRbeta CDR3 rearrangement. For each sample, productive Simpson clonality was calculated by taking the square root of Simpson's diversity index across productive rearrangements. In TCRdb, the immuneACCESS table is reduced to in-frame sequences with V and J assigned. These tables do not hold every clone; where another copy was compared, an unresolved V gene accounts for under half, and the others remain unexplained. V, J and clone size were drawn from that table, and D and trimming were deduced from the DNA. In this sample the table shows over 250,000 clones, approximately 85% of which occur a single time. Roughly 5% of the sample belongs to the ten largest clones.

As regards this clone: What this receptor recognizes is not known. Base qualities are not provided; no much larger clone lies one nucleotide away.

Whole blood was collected in K2EDTA tubes by collaborating institutions according to the institutions' own protocols. Collaborator samples were shipped for TCRbeta analysis as frozen whole blood, isolated PBMCs, or DNA extracted from either sample type. This TCR was recovered from a man in his forties or fifties with active or convalescent COVID-19. The rearrangement joined TRBV11-3 to TRBJ2-2, with 9 middle bases fitting TRBD2. The sequenced sample consisted of peripheral blood. CDR3 reads: CASSFRFSGSGNTGELFF. The nucleotide sequence reads as follows: TGTGCCAGCAGCTTCCGATTTAGCGGGAGCGGGAACACCGGGGAGCTGTTTTTT. Reference TRBV11-3 and TRBJ2-2 proteins supply the regions before and after the CDR3; the full variable domain is: EAGVVQSPRYKIIEKKQPVAFWCNPISGHNTLYWYLQNLGQGPELLIRYENEEAVDDSQLPKDRFSAERLKGVDSTLKIQPAELGDSAVYLCASSFRFSGSGNTGELFFGEGSRLTVL.